This TCR beta chain was found in a study of OX40 agonist ivuxolimab in advanced cancers. For the study at large: At doses from 0.01 to 10 mg/kg, patients were given intravenous ivuxolimab every 2 weeks. Participants, approximately 83% male, averaged approximately 56 years of age, ranging from 23 to 79.

V was trimmed by 2 bases and J by 3 bases, leaving 5 bases between them. This CDR3 spans 13 amino acids. Germline CDR1 SNHLY, CDR2 FYNNEI. Sequencing used immunoSEQ multiplex PCR; TCRdb keeps in-frame clones, though not all of them. Of 65,000 to 95,000 clones listed, approximately 92% are singletons. Study-wide findings and caveats: CD4+ and CD8+ blood T cells expanded clonally by week 6 at 0.1 to 3.0 mg/kg. Among the lowest peripheral clonal expansion occurred in 0.1-3.0 mg/kg partial responders.

Comments on this clone: What it binds is not known.

Sequencing was performed on CD4+ or CD8+ T cells sorted from blood, taken in a trial of the OX40 agonist ivuxolimab. The sequence came from an adult with an advanced solid tumor such as melanoma, head and neck, liver or kidney cancer. The V gene is TRBV2, the J gene TRBJ2-1; D remains unclear. CDR3 nucleotide sequence: TGTGCCAGCAGTGAATGGAGCTACAATGAGCAGTTCTTC. Protein product: CASSEWSYNEQFF.